A single sample is the source of the 24 T cell receptor beta chains below, sequenced in a study of beta chain features in type 1 diabetes. The entirety of the isolated RNA underwent reverse transcription, so expressed TCRB transcripts were sequenced. The assay was immunoSEQ multiplex PCR, and TCRdb's table has in-frame clones only and misses some. This table has roughly 150,000 clones, roughly 8.1% appearing once. Material: central memory CD4+ T cells from blood. All receptors derive from a young man in good health.

In this sample, this clone turned up a few times. The J gene is TRBJ2-4, the V gene TRBV10-3, with 9 bases matching TRBD2. There are 16 residues in the CDR3. After removal of 0 bases from V and 2 bases from J, the junction contained 2 bases not matched to a gene. Germline V gene data show CDR1 as ENHRY and CDR2 as SYGVKD. CDR3 DNA: TGTGCCATCAGTGAGTCGTCTAGCGGGACCAAAAACATTCAGTACTTC. It is translated as CAISESSSGTKNIQYF.

This clone came up a few times. The J gene is TRBJ2-5, the V gene TRBV7-2, with 16 bases fitting TRBD2. The CDR3 totals 16 residues. The germline gives CDR1 SGHTA, CDR2 FQGNSA. Unmatched junction bases numbered 4, after V lost 5 bases and J lost 4 bases. The CDR3 protein is CASSRGTSGGGETQYF. The CDR3 DNA is TGTGCCAGCAGCCGTGGGACTAGCGGGGGGGGAGAGACCCAGTACTTC.

In DNA form, the CDR3 reads TGCGCCAGCAGCTTGGCCGAAGAGACCCAGTACTTC. Translating it yields CASSLAEETQYF. V and J are TRBV5-1 and TRBJ2-5; D remains ambiguous. The germline V gene has CDR1 SGHRS and CDR2 YFSETQ. Trimming removed 0 bases at V and 3 bases at J, with 3 bases between. CDR3 length: 12 residues.

The V gene is TRBV4-3, the J gene TRBJ2-3, with 11 bases matching TRBD1. Germline lookup yields CDR1 LGHNA and CDR2 YSLEER. This CDR3 spans 17 amino acids. J gave up 4 bases and V 0 bases, and 6 bases lay outside the gene matches. CDR3 amino acids: CASSQDRDRGIADTQYF. CDR3 nucleotides: TGCGCCAGCAGCCAAGATCGGGACAGGGGGATCGCAGATACGCAGTATTTT.

The chain combines TRBV7-9 with TRBJ1-5, with no clear D. The V gene lost 5 bases and the J gene lost 2 bases, with 7 bases spanning the gap. Germline lookup yields CDR1 SEHNR and CDR2 FQNEAQ (reference sequence). This CDR3 has 13 amino acids. The CDR3 DNA sequence: TGTGCCAGCAGCCCCGGGGGCAATCAGCCCCAGCATTTT. Protein: CASSPGGNQPQHF.

The V call is TRBV11-2, the J call TRBJ2-7; 11 bases agree with TRBD2. Unmatched junction bases numbered 5, after V lost 5 bases and J lost 2 bases. Germline V gene sequence: CDR1 SGHAT, CDR2 FQNNGV. CDR3 length: 15 residues. Written as DNA, the CDR3 is TGTGCCAGCAGCCAGGGACTAGCGGCCCCCTACGAGCAGTACTTC. Its translation: CASSQGLAAPYEQYF.

The V gene is TRBV13, the J gene TRBJ1-1; 8 nucleotides match TRBD1. This CDR3 is built from 14 residues. From germline, CDR1 is PRHDT and CDR2 FYEKMQ (reference sequence). V trimming: 3 bases; J trimming: 4 bases; junction bases outside the gene matches: 4. Here the CDR3 reads CASSFPTGGTEAFF. DNA for the CDR3: TGTGCCAGCAGCTTCCCTACAGGGGGCACTGAAGCTTTCTTT. Variable domain in full (rest from reference TRBV13 and TRBJ1-1): AAGVIQSPRHLIKEKRETATLKCYPIPRHDTVYWYQQGPGQDPQFLISFYEKMQSDKGSIPDRFSAQQFSDYHSELNMSSLELGDSALYFCASSFPTGGTEAFFGQGTRLTVV.

This chain joins TRBV5-4 and TRBJ2-6; the match to TRBD1 covers 9 bases. In germline, CDR1 is SGHNT, CDR2 YYREEE (reference sequence). Germline trimming cut 0 bases from V and 2 bases from J; bases unmatched to any gene: 6. This CDR3 contains 18 residues. CDR3 sequence reads: CASSLGQGGDPGANVLTF. DNA of the CDR3: TGTGCCAGCAGCTTGGGACAGGGGGGGGACCCTGGGGCCAACGTCCTGACTTTC. The full variable domain, in which reference TRBV5-4 and TRBJ2-6 provide the parts outside the CDR3, is ETGVTQSPTHLIKTRGQQVTLRCSSQSGHNTVSWYQQALGQGPQFIFQYYREEENGRGNFPPRFSGLQFPNYSSELNVNALELDDSALYLCASSLGQGGDPGANVLTFGAGSRLTVL.

Only a few counts were recorded for this clone. The chain links TRBV10-3 to TRBJ1-6; the D gene is possibly TRBD1 (6 bases). The germline CDR1 and CDR2 sequences are ENHRY and SYGVKD. Trimming stripped 11 bases from V and 5 bases from J, with 16 bases between. The CDR3 runs to 14 residues. CDR3: CAASDTGNNSPLHF. The CDR3, as DNA: TGTGCCGCCAGCGATACAGGGAATAATTCACCCCTCCACTTT.

V usage is TRBV11-2 and J usage is TRBJ1-2; D gene unclear. V was clipped by 3 bases and J by 6 bases, with 8 bases between them. Germline V gene sequence: CDR1 SGHAT, CDR2 FQNNGV. CDR3 size: 12 residues. The CDR3 spells CASSLEGNGYTF. CDR3 DNA sequence: TGTGCCAGCAGCTTGGAGGGAAATGGCTACACCTTC.

This clone was seen a handful of times. V usage is TRBV7-2 and J usage is TRBJ2-1; 7 nucleotides match TRBD2. V lost 1 base to trimming and J lost 4 bases; unmatched junction nucleotides: 7. CDR1 SGHTA and CDR2 FQGNSA come from the germline V gene. This CDR3 spans 16 amino acids. CDR3 amino acids: CASSLVAGAEYNEQFF. CDR3 in DNA: TGTGCCAGCAGCTTAGTTGCGGGAGCGGAATACAATGAGCAGTTCTTC.

This clone was detected a few times. V is TRBV25-1 and J is TRBJ2-7; D not resolved. The CDR3 sequence is 14 residues long. Germline V CDR1 and CDR2: MGHDK, SYGVNS. V shed 1 base and J shed 5 bases, with 12 bases lying between them. CDR3 protein: CASSESGQVDEQYF. In DNA, the CDR3 is TGTGCCAGCAGTGAATCTGGGCAGGTTGACGAGCAGTACTTC.

This clone came up a few times. The gene calls are TRBV28 and TRBJ2-4, with 7 bases fitting TRBD1. V trimming: 3 bases; J trimming: 7 bases; junction bases outside the gene matches: 6. Per germline, CDR1 MDHEN and CDR2 SYDVKM. The CDR3 has 14 residues. The CDR3 is CASSFGTALNIQYF. The CDR3 DNA is TGTGCCAGCAGTTTTGGGACAGCCTTGAACATTCAGTACTTC.

This clone was detected many times. The rearrangement uses TRBV7-3 and TRBJ2-1; TRBD1 agrees at 7 bases. V shed 4 bases and J 7 bases; nucleotides not matched to a gene: 13. CDR3 size: 16 residues. Germline lookup yields CDR1 SGHTA and CDR2 FQGTGA. CDR3 bases: TGTGCCAGCAGCTCCCCCCTGGGGCAGGGGGTTAATGAGCAGTTCTTC. As protein: CASSSPLGQGVNEQFF.

The chain joins TRBV7-8 to TRBJ1-2, with TRBD1 matching over 8 bases. The CDR3 runs 13 residues. Germline trimming cut 5 bases from V and 4 bases from J; bases unmatched to any gene: 3. From germline, CDR1 is SGHVS and CDR2 FQNEAQ. CDR3 sequence: CASSPQGAYGYTF. CDR3 DNA sequence: TGTGCCAGCAGCCCCCAGGGGGCCTATGGCTACACCTTC.

There are a few counts of this clone. V and J are TRBV5-6 and TRBJ2-5; D perhaps matches TRBD2 (6 bases). In germline, CDR1 is SGHDT, CDR2 YYEEEE. This CDR3 region has 14 residues. Between the trimmed V and J ends, which lost 4 bases and 4 bases, there was a span of 14 bases. This CDR3 is CASSGRLVRETQYF. The CDR3 DNA follows: TGTGCCAGCAGCGGGAGACTAGTTCGAGAGACCCAGTACTTC. The full variable domain, in which reference TRBV5-6 and TRBJ2-5 provide the parts outside the CDR3, is DAGVTQSPTHLIKTRGQQVTLRCSPKSGHDTVSWYQQALGQGPQFIFQYYEEEERQRGNFPDRFSGHQFPNYSSELNVNALLLGDSALYLCASSGRLVRETQYFGPGTRLLVL.

V and J are TRBV4-3 and TRBJ2-5; no reliable D call. Near its end, the DNA agrees better with TRBJ2-7, so the J call may be wrong. CDR1 is LGHNA and CDR2 is YSLEER in the germline V gene. The CDR3 length is 16 residues. CDR3 region: CASSQDFASSSYEQYF. CDR3 sequence (DNA): TGCGCCAGCAGCCAAGATTTTGCGAGTAGCTCCTACGAGCAGTACTTC.

This clone was recorded a few times. The chain is built from TRBV2 and TRBJ1-1; D gene uncertain. Germline CDR1 is SNHLY and CDR2 is FYNNEI. This CDR3 has 12 residues. Trimming shortened V by 10 bases and J by 5 bases, and 14 bases separated the two germline ends. CDR3 sequence: CATQVGSTEAFF. DNA for the CDR3: TGTGCCACCCAGGTTGGGAGTACTGAAGCTTTCTTT.

CDR3 nucleotides: TGCAGCGTGGCCGACAACCCAAATAGCAATCAGCCCCAGCATTTT. Protein: CSVADNPNSNQPQHF. The rearrangement joins TRBV29-1 to TRBJ1-5; no definite D call. Germline CDR1 reads SQVTM; CDR2 reads ANQGSEA. The CDR3 contains 15 residues. The V end lost 6 bases, the J end lost 0 bases, and 15 bases lay between the germline ends.

This clone has a count of ten or more. The rearrangement joins TRBV9 to TRBJ2-1; TRBD2 matches at 7 bases. This CDR3 spans 14 amino acids. V lost 3 bases and J lost 2; bases outside the gene matches: 2. Germline loops: CDR1 SGDLS, CDR2 YYNGEE. CDR3 in DNA: TGTGCCAGCAGCGCAGGGACTACCTACAATGAGCAGTTCTTC. Protein product: CASSAGTTYNEQFF. The complete variable domain, with remaining parts taken from reference TRBV9 and TRBJ2-1, reads DSGVTQTPKHLITATGQRVTLRCSPRSGDLSVYWYQQSLDQGLQFLIQYYNGEERAKGNILERFSAQQFPDLHSELNLSSLELGDSALYFCASSAGTTYNEQFFGPGTRLTVL.

This clone came up a few times. The chain has TRBV7-6 and TRBJ1-5, with 7 bases identical to TRBD1. The CDR3 sequence is 15 residues long. The junction had 7 bases not matched to a gene; V was cut back by 5 bases and J by 3 bases. Germline V gene lookup returns CDR1 SGHVS and CDR2 FNYEAQ. The CDR3 nucleotides read TGTGCCAGCAGCCCTCAGACAGGGCTCAATCAGCCCCAGCATTTT. Protein sequence: CASSPQTGLNQPQHF.

The table lists this clone with a few counts. The CDR3 region is CASSLGTSVETQYF. In nucleotides, the CDR3 is TGTGCCAGCAGCCTGGGGACTAGCGTAGAAACCCAGTACTTC. The rearrangement uses TRBV5-4 and TRBJ2-5; 10 bases are shared with TRBD2. The CDR3 is 14 residues long. Unmatched junction bases numbered 8, after V lost 4 bases and J lost 8 bases. Germline V lookup: CDR1 SGHNT, CDR2 YYREEE (reference sequence).

This clone was seen a few times. CDR3 amino acids: CASSSGVSNQPQHF. The CDR3 DNA is TGTGCCAGCAGCTCGGGGGTTAGCAATCAGCCCCAGCATTTT. The V and J genes are TRBV5-6 and TRBJ1-5; D perhaps matches TRBD1 (5 bases). Trimming stripped 3 bases from V and 0 bases from J, with 7 bases between. The CDR3 has 14 amino acids. Germline CDR1 SGHDT, CDR2 YYEEEE.

The genes are TRBV6-5 and TRBJ2-1; 11 nucleotides align to TRBD1. The CDR3 has 15 residues. V dropped 2 bases and J dropped 8; count of bases not matched to a gene: 5. Per germline, CDR1 MNHEY and CDR2 SVGAGI. DNA for the CDR3: TGTGCCAGCAGTTACAACGGACAGGGGGCATATGAGCAGTTCTTC. Translating gives CASSYNGQGAYEQFF.